This TCR beta chain is from a study of PD-L1 blockade in urothelial cancer. The data were produced by immunoSEQ multiplex PCR, yet TCRdb's version contains in-frame clones alone and is incomplete. The repertoire consists of 100,000 to 150,000 clones, with roughly 88% occurring once and the leading ten covering 2% to 3%. This CDR3 is 16 amino acids long. V lost 2 bases to trimming and J lost 10 bases, with 21 bases between them. CDR1 is MNHEY, CDR2 SVGAGI, per germline. Time point defined: peripheral blood 6 weeks after treatment start. The source is a man aged 45-65 years with urothelial cancer. The chain couples TRBV6-5 to TRBJ1-5; possibly TRBD1 for D (6 bases). The starting material was PBMCs, obtained around atezolizumab (anti-PD-L1) treatment. This CDR3 reads CASSYRDNPPISPQHF. The CDR3 DNA sequence: TGTGCCAGCAGTTACCGGGACAATCCACCTATCAGCCCCCAGCATTTT.